What follows are 4 T cell receptor beta chains derived from one specimen sequenced in a study of technical replicates of blood from a few donors. TCRdb keeps only in-frame clones here, not all; method: immunoSEQ multiplex PCR. The sample includes about 61,000 clones, more than 95% of them seen just once. The sample was T cells isolated from PBMCs. The receptors stem from a human donor in good health.

V is TRBV5-3 and J is TRBJ1-3, with 10 bases matching TRBD1. TRBV5-3 is identified as an open reading frame with a role that is uncertain. The CDR3 has 14 residues. The J segment lost 7 bases and the V segment lost 3 bases, leaving 4 bases of the junction unmatched. DNA of the CDR3: TGTGCCAGAAGCTGTCGGACAGGGGGGAACACCATATATTTT. Its translation: CARSCRTGGNTIYF.

The chain combines TRBV11-2 with TRBJ2-5; TRBD2 matches 12 bases. Trimming at V came to 0 bases and at J to 4 bases, leaving 3 bases not matched to a gene. The germline gives CDR1 SGHAT, CDR2 FQNNGV. This CDR3 is 16 amino acids long. CDR3 DNA sequence: TGTGCCAGCAGCTTAGATTGGACTAGCGGGGCAGAGACCCAGTACTTC. Translated, it gives CASSLDWTSGAETQYF.

The rearrangement uses TRBV28 and TRBJ2-7, with D unclear. Germline loops: CDR1 MDHEN, CDR2 SYDVKM. V lost 3 bases and J lost 2, with 20 bases in between. The CDR3 extends over 17 amino acids. Here the CDR3 reads CASSFTTRGVRPYEQYF. CDR3 nucleotide sequence: TGTGCCAGCAGTTTCACTACCCGCGGTGTCCGGCCCTACGAGCAGTACTTC.

This chain uses TRBV6-1 with TRBJ1-1, with 7 bases aligning to TRBD1. The germline gives CDR1 MNHNS, CDR2 SASEGT. The CDR3 is made up of 14 amino acids. Losses at the gene ends were 11 bases for V and 1 base for J; bases not matched to a gene: 10. CDR3 sequence (DNA): TGTGCCTGCAAAACCGGGACAGAGAACACTGAAGCTTTCTTT. Amino acid sequence: CACKTGTENTEAFF.